These T cell receptor beta chains were read from a single sample in a study of shared clonotypes between healthy human individuals. The data were produced by immunoSEQ multiplex PCR, yet TCRdb's version contains in-frame clones alone and is incomplete. The data hold roughly 2.5 million clones, with approximately 92% observed a single time. The source material was naive CD4+ T cells sorted from blood. These receptors were obtained from a man between 18 and 29 years old in good health. CDR3s include the opening cysteine and the closing phenylalanine or tryptophan. Fields, in order: clone size, J gene, D gene, V gene, CDR3 DNA, CDR3 protein. A D gene is named only where the DNA matches it firmly. Expanded clones get a size class; other rows say once, few or many, or leave the size out.

. TRBJ2-2 . TRBV6-5 TGTGCCAGCAGACAGACAGGCACCGGGGAGCTGTTTTTT CASRQTGTGELFF
. TRBJ1-6 . TRBV28 TGTGCCAGCAGTTTATGGGTAGGAAATTCACCCCTCCACTTT CASSLWVGNSPLHF
. TRBJ1-1 . TRBV18 TGTGCCAGCTCACCACGTCCGGGAAAGAACACTGAAGCTTTCTTT CASSPRPGKNTEAFF
. TRBJ1-2 TRBD1 TRBV30 TGTGCCTGGGTTTCGGGACAGGGAACGACCGGCTACACCTTC CAWVSGQGTTGYTF
. TRBJ1-3 TRBD1 TRBV4-1 TGCGCCAGCACCCAGGGGGACAGGGATGGAAACACCATATATTTT CASTQGDRDGNTIYF
. TRBJ2-4 . TRBV11-2 TGTGCCAGCAGCTTAGTAAACATTCAGTACTTC CASSLVNIQYF
. TRBJ2-7 . TRBV11-2 TGTGCCAGCAGCTTAACGGTATACGAGCAGTACTTC CASSLTVYEQYF
once TRBJ2-4 . TRBV19 TGTGCCAGTAGTTCCGGGGGTTGGGACAAAAACATTCAGTACTTC CASSSGGWDKNIQYF
. TRBJ2-7 TRBD1 TRBV28 TGTGCCAGCAGCCCACAGGGGGCTTATTCCTACGAGCAGTACTTC CASSPQGAYSYEQYF
. TRBJ2-7 TRBD1 TRBV6-5 TGTGCCAGCAGTCCCGACGGGACAGGGATGTACGAGCAGTACTTC CASSPDGTGMYEQYF
. TRBJ2-5 . TRBV30 TGTGCCTGGACCGGGAAATGGGAGACCCAGTACTTC CAWTGKWETQYF
. TRBJ2-3 TRBD2 TRBV18 TGTGCCAGCTCACCAATCCTAGCGGGAGGGCCGAGCACAGATACGCAGTATTTT CASSPILAGGPSTDTQYF
. TRBJ1-1 . TRBV13 TGTGCCAGCAGCTTGAACAGGGAGGCCTTAGAAGCTTTCTTT CASSLNREALEAFF
. TRBJ2-5 TRBD2 TRBV5-1 TGCGCCAGCAACTATCTTGTAGCGGGAGGCGGGGAGACCCAGTACTTC CASNYLVAGGGETQYF
. TRBJ1-2 . TRBV6-1 TGTGCCAGCAGTGATTGGAGCGGCTACACCTTC CASSDWSGYTF
once TRBJ2-1 . TRBV18 TGTGCCAGCTCACCACTGCTGGGGAGCTCCTACAATGAGCAGTTCTTC CASSPLLGSSYNEQFF
. TRBJ1-5 . TRBV7-9 TGTGCCAGCAGCCTACAGGGAGGAGGTCAGCCCCAGCATTTT CASSLQGGGQPQHF
. TRBJ1-5 . TRBV6-1 TGTGCCAGCACGGGGATCTATAGCAATCAGCCCCAGCATTTT CASTGIYSNQPQHF
. TRBJ2-5 . TRBV6-6 TGTGCCAGCAGGGGTGGGGGCAGGGGAGAGACCCAGTACTTC CASRGGGRGETQYF
. TRBJ2-5 . TRBV7-8 TGTGCCAGCAGCAAACCAGCAGGAGGGCGGGAGACCCAGTACTTC CASSKPAGGRETQYF
. TRBJ2-4 . TRBV30 TGTGCCTGGAGTGCCAAAGGGACAGCCAAAAACATTCAGTACTTC CAWSAKGTAKNIQYF
. TRBJ1-5 . TRBV30 TGTGCCTGGAGTGTACCCGGTCAGCCCCAGCATTTT CAWSVPGQPQHF
. TRBJ1-4 TRBD1 TRBV27 TGTGCCAGCACAGGGGGTTTAAGAGAAAAACTGTTTTTT CASTGGLREKLFF
. TRBJ2-2 . TRBV11-3 TGTGCCAGCAGCTCCGGGACTTCTGCCGGGGAGCTGTTTTTT CASSSGTSAGELFF
. TRBJ2-1 . TRBV2 TGTGCCAGCAGGGGGCAGGTATCCAATGAGCAGTTCTTC CASRGQVSNEQFF
. TRBJ2-3 TRBD2 TRBV12-5 TGTGCTAGTGGTGTTAGCGGGGGGGCAGATACGCAGTATTTT CASGVSGGADTQYF
. TRBJ2-3 TRBD2 TRBV4-1 TGCGCCAGCAGCCACTCGGGACTAGCAACAGATACGCAGTATTTT CASSHSGLATDTQYF
. TRBJ1-1 . TRBV10-2 TGCGCCAGCAGTGACATTACTAACACTGAAGCTTTCTTT CASSDITNTEAFF
. TRBJ2-7 TRBD1 TRBV19 TGTGCCAGTAGTACTCAGGGGGCCGAGCAGTACTTC CASSTQGAEQYF
. TRBJ2-6 TRBD2 TRBV7-2 TGTGCCAGCAGCGAGACTAGCGGACTCTCTGGGGCCAACGTCCTGACTTTC CASSETSGLSGANVLTF
. TRBJ2-4 . TRBV25-1 TGTGCCAGCAGCCAGGGATTAAACATTCAGTACTTC CASSQGLNIQYF
. TRBJ2-5 . TRBV9 TGTGCCAGCAGCGTAGAGGGTAACCAAGAGACCCAGTACTTC CASSVEGNQETQYF
. TRBJ1-4 . TRBV30 TGTGCCTGGAGACAGGGAGGTGAAAAACTGTTTTTT CAWRQGGEKLFF
. TRBJ2-7 TRBD1 TRBV5-6 TGTGCCAGCAGCGGAGGATACAGGGGGCAAGCCGGCTTCTACGAGCAGTACTTC CASSGGYRGQAGFYEQYF
. TRBJ1-6 TRBD1 TRBV23-1 TGCGCCAGCAGTCAAACCGGACAGGGTGATAATTCACCCCTCCACTTT CASSQTGQGDNSPLHF
few TRBJ1-1 . TRBV9 TGTGCCAGCAGCGTGGCCCTGAACACTGAAGCTTTCTTT CASSVALNTEAFF
. TRBJ2-2 . TRBV6-5 TGTGCCAGCAGTTACTCCGGCAGCACCGGGGAGCTGTTTTTT CASSYSGSTGELFF
. TRBJ2-2 TRBD1 TRBV7-9 TGTGCCAGCAGCTTGACAGGGGGCAAGACCGGGGAGCTGTTTTTT CASSLTGGKTGELFF
. TRBJ2-2 . TRBV29-1 TGCAGCGTTGAGGCGAACACCGGGGAGCTGTTTTTT CSVEANTGELFF
. TRBJ2-3 . TRBV6-6 TGTGCCAGCAGTTACGTTGGCACAGATACGCAGTATTTT CASSYVGTDTQYF
. TRBJ2-2 . TRBV6-1 TGTGCCAGCAGGCTGACAGGGAACACCGGGGAGCTGTTTTTT CASRLTGNTGELFF
. TRBJ1-4 . TRBV10-3 TGTGCCATCAGTGCGGGACCTAATGAAAAACTGTTTTTT CAISAGPNEKLFF
. TRBJ2-1 TRBD2 TRBV6-1 TGTGCCAGCAGTGAAACTAGCGGGCGCTACAATGAGCAGTTCTTC CASSETSGRYNEQFF
once TRBJ1-1 . TRBV7-9 TGTGCCAGCAGCTTAGCGGGACAAGCTTTAGAAGCTTTCTTT CASSLAGQALEAFF
. TRBJ1-2 . TRBV29-1 TGCAGCGTTGAAGATTTAGGGTTAGGCTACACCTTC CSVEDLGLGYTF
. TRBJ2-2 . TRBV30 TGTGCCTACCGGCCCGTGACAGCGAACACCGGGGAGCTGTTTTTT CAYRPVTANTGELFF
. TRBJ1-2 . TRBV4-1 TGCGCCAGCAGCCAAGGGGGTGGCTACACCTTC CASSQGGGYTF
once TRBJ2-3 TRBD2 TRBV10-3 TGTGCCATAGCTAGCGGTCCAGATACGCAGTATTTT CAIASGPDTQYF
once TRBJ2-2 . TRBV5-5 TGTGCCAGCAGTTCGCCGGCGGGCACCGGGGAGCTGTTTTTT CASSSPAGTGELFF
. TRBJ2-3 . TRBV10-3 TGTGCCATCAGTGAGTCTGCCTTGAGAGGCACAAGGCGGGCAGATACGCAGTATTTT CAISESALRGTRRADTQYF
. TRBJ2-7 . TRBV29-1 TGCAGCGTTGCGTCCGGGTACGAGCAGTACTTC CSVASGYEQYF
. TRBJ1-5 . TRBV12-2 TGTGCAAGTCTTCGAAGACAGGGGGATCAGCCCCAGCATTTT CASLRRQGDQPQHF
. TRBJ2-1 TRBD2 TRBV10-1 TGCGCCAGCAGTCGGACAGCGGGAGGTTCCTCCTACAATGAGCAGTTCTTC CASSRTAGGSSYNEQFF
. TRBJ1-4 TRBD1 TRBV11-2 TGTGCCAGCAGCTCCTTGGTGACAGGGTTTGTGTATGAAAAACTGTTTTTT CASSSLVTGFVYEKLFF
. TRBJ2-1 . TRBV10-3 TGTGCCATCAGTGAGTTAGGTGGTGAGCAGTTCTTC CAISELGGEQFF
. TRBJ2-7 . TRBV7-8 TGTGCCAGCAGCTTAGCGCTTGCAGGCAATTACGAGCAGTACTTC CASSLALAGNYEQYF
. TRBJ2-7 . TRBV5-1 TGCGCCAGCAGCTCATATTCCCGGGGTCAATACGAGCAGTACTTC CASSSYSRGQYEQYF
. TRBJ2-1 TRBD2 TRBV28 TGTGCCAGCAGTTCCCTAGCGGGGGTAGCCTACAATGAGCAGTTCTTC CASSSLAGVAYNEQFF
. TRBJ2-2 . TRBV18 TGTGCCAGCTCACCGCGGGATGCCACCGGGGAGCTGTTTTTT CASSPRDATGELFF